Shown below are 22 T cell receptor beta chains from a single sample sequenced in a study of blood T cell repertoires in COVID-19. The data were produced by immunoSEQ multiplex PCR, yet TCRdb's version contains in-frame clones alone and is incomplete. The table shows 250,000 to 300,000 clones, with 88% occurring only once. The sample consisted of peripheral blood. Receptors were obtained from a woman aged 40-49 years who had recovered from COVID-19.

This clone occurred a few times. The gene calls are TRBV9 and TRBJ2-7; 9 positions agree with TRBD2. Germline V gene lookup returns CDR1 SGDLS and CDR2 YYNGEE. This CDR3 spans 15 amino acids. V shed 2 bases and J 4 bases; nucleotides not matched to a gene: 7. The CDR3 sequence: CASSVGREGLYEQYF. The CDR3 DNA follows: TGTGCCAGCAGCGTGGGGCGGGAGGGCCTGTACGAGCAGTACTTC.

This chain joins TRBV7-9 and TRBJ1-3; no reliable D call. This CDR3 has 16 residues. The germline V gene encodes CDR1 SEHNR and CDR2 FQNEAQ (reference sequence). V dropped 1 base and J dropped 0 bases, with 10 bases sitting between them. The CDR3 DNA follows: TGTGCCAGCAGCTTAGGGGCCCGGCTCTCTGGAAACACCATATATTTT. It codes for CASSLGARLSGNTIYF.

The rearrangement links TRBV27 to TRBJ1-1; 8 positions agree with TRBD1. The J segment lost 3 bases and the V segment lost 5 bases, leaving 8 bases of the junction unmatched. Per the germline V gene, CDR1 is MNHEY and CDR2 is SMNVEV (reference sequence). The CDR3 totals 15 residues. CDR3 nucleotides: TGTGCCAGCAGTCCATCAGGGGGCTTTCACACTGAAGCTTTCTTT. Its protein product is CASSPSGGFHTEAFF.

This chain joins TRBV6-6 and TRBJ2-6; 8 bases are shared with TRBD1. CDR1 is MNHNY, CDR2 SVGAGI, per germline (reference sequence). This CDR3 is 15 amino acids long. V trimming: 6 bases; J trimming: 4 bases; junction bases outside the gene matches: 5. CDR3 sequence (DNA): TGTGCCAGCAGCGACAGGGGTTCGGGGGCCAACGTCCTGACTTTC. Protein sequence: CASSDRGSGANVLTF.

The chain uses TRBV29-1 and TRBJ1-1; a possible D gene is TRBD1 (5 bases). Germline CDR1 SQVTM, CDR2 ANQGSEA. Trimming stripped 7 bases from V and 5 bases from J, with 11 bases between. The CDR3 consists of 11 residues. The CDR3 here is CSGKTATEAFF. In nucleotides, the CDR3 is TGCAGCGGGAAGACAGCTACTGAAGCTTTCTTT.

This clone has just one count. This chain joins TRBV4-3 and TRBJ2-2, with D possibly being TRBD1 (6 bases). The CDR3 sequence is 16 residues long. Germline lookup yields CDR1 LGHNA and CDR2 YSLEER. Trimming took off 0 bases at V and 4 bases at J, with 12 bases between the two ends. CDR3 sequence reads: CASSQDHPGATGELFF. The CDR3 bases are TGCGCCAGCAGCCAAGATCACCCAGGGGCCACCGGGGAGCTGTTTTTT.

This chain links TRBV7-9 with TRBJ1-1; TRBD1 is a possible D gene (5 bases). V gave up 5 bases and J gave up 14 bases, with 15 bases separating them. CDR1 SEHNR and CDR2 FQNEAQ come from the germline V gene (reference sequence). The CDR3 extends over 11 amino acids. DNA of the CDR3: TGTGCCAGCAGCCCGGGGGGAAACCACTTCTTT. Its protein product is CASSPGGNHFF.

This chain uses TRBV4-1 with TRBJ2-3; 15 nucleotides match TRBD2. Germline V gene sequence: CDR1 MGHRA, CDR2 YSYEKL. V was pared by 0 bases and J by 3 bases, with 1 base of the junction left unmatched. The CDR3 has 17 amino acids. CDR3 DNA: TGCGCCAGCAGCCAAGAGGGGACTAGCGGGAGGACAGATACGCAGTATTTT. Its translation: CASSQEGTSGRTDTQYF.

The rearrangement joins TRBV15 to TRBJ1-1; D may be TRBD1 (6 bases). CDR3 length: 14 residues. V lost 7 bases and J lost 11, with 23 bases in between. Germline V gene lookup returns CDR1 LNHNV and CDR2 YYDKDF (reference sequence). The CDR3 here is CATTARSGGALAFF. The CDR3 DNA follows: TGTGCCACCACCGCCCGGAGTGGGGGGGCGTTGGCTTTCTTT.

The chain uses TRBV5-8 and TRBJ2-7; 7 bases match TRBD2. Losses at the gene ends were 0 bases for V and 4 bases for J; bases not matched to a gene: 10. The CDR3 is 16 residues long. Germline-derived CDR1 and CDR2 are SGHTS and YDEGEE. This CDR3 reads CASSLAGGWAPYEQYF. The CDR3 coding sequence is TGTGCCAGCAGCTTGGCGGGAGGATGGGCCCCTTACGAGCAGTACTTC.

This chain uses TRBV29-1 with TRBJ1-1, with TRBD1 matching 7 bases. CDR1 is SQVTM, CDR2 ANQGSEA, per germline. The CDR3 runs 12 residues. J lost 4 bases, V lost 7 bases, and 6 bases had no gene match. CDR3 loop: CSADRVGTEAFF. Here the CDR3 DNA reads TGCAGCGCTGACAGGGTGGGCACTGAAGCTTTCTTT.

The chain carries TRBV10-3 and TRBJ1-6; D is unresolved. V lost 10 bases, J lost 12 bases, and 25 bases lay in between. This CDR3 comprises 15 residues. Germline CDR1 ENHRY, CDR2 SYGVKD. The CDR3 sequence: CATNAGPGEPQPLHF. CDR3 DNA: TGTGCCACCAACGCCGGGCCCGGGGAACCGCAACCCCTCCACTTT.

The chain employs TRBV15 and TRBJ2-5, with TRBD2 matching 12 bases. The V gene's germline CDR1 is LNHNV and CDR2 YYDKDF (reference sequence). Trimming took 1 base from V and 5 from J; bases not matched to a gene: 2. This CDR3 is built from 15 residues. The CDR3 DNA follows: TGTGCCACCAGCAGAGGACTAGCGGGGGTGGAGACCCAGTACTTC. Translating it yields CATSRGLAGVETQYF.

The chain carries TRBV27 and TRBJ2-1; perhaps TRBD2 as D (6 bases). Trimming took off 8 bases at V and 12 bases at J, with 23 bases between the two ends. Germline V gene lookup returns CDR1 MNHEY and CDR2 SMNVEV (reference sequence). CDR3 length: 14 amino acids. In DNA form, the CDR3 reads TGTGCCAGCCGCCAAGCCCGGGACTTCCAAACGCAGTTCTTC. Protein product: CASRQARDFQTQFF.

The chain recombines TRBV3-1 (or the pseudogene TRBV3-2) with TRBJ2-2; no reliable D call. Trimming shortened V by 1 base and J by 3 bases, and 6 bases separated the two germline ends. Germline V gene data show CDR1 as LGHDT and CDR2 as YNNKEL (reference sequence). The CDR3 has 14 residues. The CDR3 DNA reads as TGTGCCAGCAGCCAAGTCCTCTACACCGGGGAGCTGTTTTTT. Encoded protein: CASSQVLYTGELFF.

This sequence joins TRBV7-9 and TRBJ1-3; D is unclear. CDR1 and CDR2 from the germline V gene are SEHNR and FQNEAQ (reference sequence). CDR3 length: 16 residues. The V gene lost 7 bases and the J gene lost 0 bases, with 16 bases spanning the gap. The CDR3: CASTPPGGSSGNTIYF. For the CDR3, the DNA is TGTGCCAGCACCCCGCCCGGCGGCAGCTCTGGAAACACCATATATTTT.

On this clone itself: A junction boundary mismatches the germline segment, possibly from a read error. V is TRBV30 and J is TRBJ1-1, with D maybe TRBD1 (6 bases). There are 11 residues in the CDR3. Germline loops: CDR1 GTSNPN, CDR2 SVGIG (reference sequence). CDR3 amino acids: CAGDSGTPKSF. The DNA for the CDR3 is TGTGCCGGTGACTCCGGGACACCAAAATCGTTT.

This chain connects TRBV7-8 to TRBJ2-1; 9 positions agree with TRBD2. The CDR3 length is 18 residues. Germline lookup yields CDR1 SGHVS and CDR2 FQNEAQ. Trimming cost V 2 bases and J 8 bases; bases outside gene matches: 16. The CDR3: CASSLPIRTSEVRDEQFF. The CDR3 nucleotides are TGTGCCAGCAGCTTACCCATCCGGACTAGCGAGGTACGGGATGAGCAGTTCTTC.

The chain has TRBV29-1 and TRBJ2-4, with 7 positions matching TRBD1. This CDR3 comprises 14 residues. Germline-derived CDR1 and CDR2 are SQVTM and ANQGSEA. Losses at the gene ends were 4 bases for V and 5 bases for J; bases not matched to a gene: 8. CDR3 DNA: TGCAGCGTTGGGAGCCAGGGGGACCAAAACATTCAGTACTTC. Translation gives CSVGSQGDQNIQYF. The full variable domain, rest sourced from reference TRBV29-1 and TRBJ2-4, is SAVISQKPSRDICQRGTSLTIQCQVDSQVTMMFWYRQQPGQSLTLIATANQGSEATYESGFVIDKFPISRPNLTFSTLTVSNMSPEDSSIYLCSVGSQGDQNIQYFGAGTRLSVL.

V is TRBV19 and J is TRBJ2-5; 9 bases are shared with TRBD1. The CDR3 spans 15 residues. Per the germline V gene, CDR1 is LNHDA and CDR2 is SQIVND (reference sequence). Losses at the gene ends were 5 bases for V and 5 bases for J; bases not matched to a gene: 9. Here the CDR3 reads CASSPRTGAWETQYF. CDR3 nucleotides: TGTGCCAGTAGTCCCCGGACAGGGGCTTGGGAGACCCAGTACTTC.

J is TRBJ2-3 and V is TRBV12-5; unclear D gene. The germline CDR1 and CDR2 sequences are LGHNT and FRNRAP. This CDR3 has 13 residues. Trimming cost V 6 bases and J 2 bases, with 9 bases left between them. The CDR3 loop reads CASGSLVTDTQYF. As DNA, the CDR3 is TGTGCTAGTGGCTCCTTAGTCACAGATACGCAGTATTTT.

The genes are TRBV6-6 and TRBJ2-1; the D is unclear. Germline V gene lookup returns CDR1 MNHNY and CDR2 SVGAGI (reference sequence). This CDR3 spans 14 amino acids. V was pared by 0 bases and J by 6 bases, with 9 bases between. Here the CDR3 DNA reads TGTGCCAGCAGTTACTCTTCTAGTGGCAATGAGCAGTTCTTC. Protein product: CASSYSSSGNEQFF.